The 15 T cell receptor beta chains presented below share a single source sample, sequenced in a study of blood T cell repertoires in COVID-19. The assay was immunoSEQ multiplex PCR, and TCRdb's table has in-frame clones only and misses some. The data show about 280,000 clones, roughly 85% seen once. The sample was PBMCs or T cells enriched from blood (not recorded which). The receptors stem from a woman in her 50s who had recovered from COVID-19.

V is TRBV6-5 and J is TRBJ2-5, with D maybe TRBD1 (5 bases). Trimming left V 5 bases short and J 1 base short, with 8 bases between. Germline-derived CDR1 and CDR2 are MNHEY and SVGAGI. The CDR3 runs to 13 residues. DNA of the CDR3: TGTGCCAGCAGTCGGACACTCCAAGAGACCCAGTACTTC. As protein: CASSRTLQETQYF.

The V gene is TRBV10-1, the J gene TRBJ2-3, with D hard to call. V lost 5 bases and J lost 2, with 5 bases in between. The CDR3 is 12 amino acids. CDR1 WNHNN and CDR2 SYGVQD come from the germline V gene (reference sequence). The DNA for the CDR3 is TGCGCCAGCAGTCCTAACACAGATACGCAGTATTTT. Translation: CASSPNTDTQYF.

The chain combines TRBV28 with TRBJ1-1; TRBD1 is a possible D gene (6 bases). Germline-derived CDR1 and CDR2 are MDHEN and SYDVKM. The V and J ends lost 1 base and 1 base respectively, with 13 bases between them. The length of the CDR3 is 16 residues. For the CDR3, the DNA is TGTGCCAGCAGTTTATTATCTGGACAGACGAACACTGAAGCTTTCTTT. Protein sequence: CASSLLSGQTNTEAFF.

This chain links TRBV7-2 with TRBJ2-1; possibly TRBD1 for D (5 bases). Trimming took 2 bases from V and 6 from J, leaving 17 bases between them. CDR3 length equals 16 residues. Germline-derived CDR1 and CDR2 are SGHTA and FQGNSA. DNA for the CDR3: TGTGCCAGCAGCTTATCTCCTAGAACCCAGGGCAATGAGCAGTTCTTC. Protein sequence: CASSLSPRTQGNEQFF.

The rearrangement uses TRBV19 and TRBJ2-7, with D perhaps matching TRBD2 (6 bases). Trimming took off 5 bases at V and 2 bases at J, with 13 bases between the two ends. Germline V lookup: CDR1 LNHDA, CDR2 SQIVND (reference sequence). This CDR3 comprises 14 residues. CDR3: CASSDRDFAYEQYF. The DNA for the CDR3 is TGTGCCAGTAGTGACCGGGACTTTGCCTACGAGCAGTACTTC. Supplemented by reference TRBV19 and TRBJ2-7, the full variable domain reads DGGITQSPKYLFRKEGQNVTLSCEQNLNHDAMYWYRQDPGQGLRLIYYSQIVNDFQKGDIAEGYSVSREKKESFPLTVTSAQKNPTAFYLCASSDRDFAYEQYFGPGTRLTVT.

V is TRBV29-1 and J is TRBJ2-7; 8 bases agree with TRBD1. Germline CDR1 and CDR2: SQVTM and ANQGSEA. This CDR3 spans 12 amino acids. Losses at the gene ends were 4 bases for V and 7 bases for J; bases not matched to a gene: 6. CDR3 amino acids: CSVVRGQGEQYF. CDR3 nucleotide sequence: TGCAGCGTTGTCAGGGGGCAAGGAGAGCAGTACTTC.

The gene calls are TRBV5-1 and TRBJ2-1; D unresolved. V lost 1 base, J lost 0 bases, and 8 bases lay in between. Germline V gene lookup returns CDR1 SGHRS and CDR2 YFSETQ. The CDR3 has 15 amino acids. The chain's CDR3 is CASSLSPGSYNEQFF. CDR3 DNA sequence: TGCGCCAGCAGCTTGAGCCCTGGCTCCTACAATGAGCAGTTCTTC.

The chain is built from TRBV7-2 and TRBJ1-1; a possible D gene is TRBD1 (5 bases). Germline V CDR1 and CDR2: SGHTA, FQGNSA. This CDR3 spans 16 amino acids. Trimming removed 3 bases from V and 1 base from J, with 15 bases in between. The chain's CDR3 is CASSFRAGNSNTEAFF. CDR3 coding DNA: TGTGCCAGCAGCTTCAGGGCAGGGAACTCGAACACTGAAGCTTTCTTT.

The chain combines TRBV29-1 with TRBJ2-1; TRBD1 matches at 7 bases. The CDR3 sequence is 12 residues long. The V and J ends lost 3 bases and 6 bases, in that order; junction bases with no gene match: 2. Germline CDR1 is SQVTM and CDR2 is ANQGSEA. Written as DNA, the CDR3 is TGCAGCGTTGATTCAGGGGGCAATGAGCAGTTCTTC. Protein product: CSVDSGGNEQFF.

The sample holds a few counts of this clone. The chain employs TRBV5-4 and TRBJ1-1; D is unclear. In germline, CDR1 is SGHNT, CDR2 YYREEE (reference sequence). V was trimmed by 4 bases and J by 5 bases, leaving 9 bases between them. This CDR3 is built from 12 residues. CDR3 nucleotides: TGTGCCAGCAGCAAAACAACAACTGAAGCTTTCTTT. Translated: CASSKTTTEAFF.

This clone was detected only a few times. V usage is TRBV29-1 and J usage is TRBJ1-2, with TRBD1 identical over 8 bases. Germline loops: CDR1 SQVTM, CDR2 ANQGSEA. The CDR3 has 13 residues. V lost 4 bases, J lost 3 bases, and 4 bases stayed unmatched. DNA for the CDR3: TGCAGCGTTGGGGGACAGGCTTACTATGGCTACACCTTC. It yields the protein CSVGGQAYYGYTF. The complete variable domain, with remaining parts taken from reference TRBV29-1 and TRBJ1-2, reads SAVISQKPSRDICQRGTSLTIQCQVDSQVTMMFWYRQQPGQSLTLIATANQGSEATYESGFVIDKFPISRPNLTFSTLTVSNMSPEDSSIYLCSVGGQAYYGYTFGSGTRLTVV.

The chain recombines TRBV7-9 with TRBJ2-2; unclear D gene. This CDR3 has 14 amino acids. Trimming removed 1 base from V and 11 bases from J, with 14 bases in between. The germline gives CDR1 SEHNR, CDR2 FQNEAQ (reference sequence). This CDR3 reads CASSLDRWATELFF. CDR3 bases: TGTGCCAGCAGCTTAGACAGATGGGCCACCGAGCTGTTTTTT.

The J gene is TRBJ2-5, the V gene TRBV3-1 (or the pseudogene TRBV3-2), with 11 nucleotides matching TRBD1. The CDR3 contains 15 residues. Per germline, CDR1 LGHDT and CDR2 YNNKEL (reference sequence). The J segment lost 5 bases and the V segment lost 1 base, leaving 3 bases of the junction unmatched. CDR3: CASSQADRGHETQYF. In nucleotides, the CDR3 is TGTGCCAGCAGCCAAGCGGACAGGGGGCATGAGACCCAGTACTTC.

CDR3 loop: CASSKSGRNNEQFF. The CDR3 nucleotides are TGTGCCAGCAGCAAATCGGGTAGGAACAATGAGCAGTTCTTC. The chain recombines TRBV3-1 (or the pseudogene TRBV3-2) with TRBJ2-1; D is ambiguous. Germline CDR1 reads LGHDT; CDR2 reads YNNKEL (reference sequence). CDR3 length: 14 residues. V gave up 5 bases and J gave up 5 bases, with 13 bases separating them.

The genes are TRBV11-2 and TRBJ2-7, with D tentatively TRBD1 (6 bases). V was shortened by 5 bases and J by 5 bases, with 13 bases between the two germline ends. Germline lookup yields CDR1 SGHAT and CDR2 FQNNGV. This CDR3 contains 13 residues. CDR3 sequence (DNA): TGTGCCAGCAGCCGTACAGGGTGGGACGAGCAGTACTTC. Translated: CASSRTGWDEQYF.